This paragraph reports one TCR beta chain. Antigen: not known. For the second PCR, which ran for about 6 to 11 cycles, a sample-barcoded 5' primer and a J-beta primer mix were used. Each CDR3 protein is one row after TCRdb ran MiXCR on the 5' RACE reads. The profile shows 700,000 or so distinct CDR3 sequences, about a fifth of them singletons. This CDR3 has 15 residues. V gave up 7 bases and J gave up 2 bases, with 12 bases separating them. CDR1 is SNHLY and CDR2 is FYNNEI in the germline V gene. This entry belongs to a study of blood T cells in healthy people across ages. Study-level results: There was no known CMV status for donors, so expanded clonotype changes were possibly confounded. The recorded TCR beta diversity per million T cells decreased in a roughly linear manner with age.

Donation came from healthy Caucasian individuals in Russia who were aged roughly 6 to 95. Roughly 10 milliliters of peripheral blood were drawn from each donor. Sequenced sample: blood. This TCR came from a man in his 70s in good health. The J gene is TRBJ2-6, the V gene TRBV2, with D perhaps matching TRBD2 (6 bases). The CDR3: CASTRRLAGANVLTF. The CDR3 DNA follows: TGTGCCAGCACCAGAAGACTAGCTGGGGCCAACGTCCTGACTTTC. Using reference TRBV2 and TRBJ2-6 for the parts outside the CDR3, the full variable domain is EPEVTQTPSHQVTQMGQEVILRCVPISNHLYFYWYRQILGQKVEFLVSFYNNEISEKSEIFDDQFSVERPDGSNFTLKIRSTKLEDSAMYFCASTRRLAGANVLTFGAGSRLTVL.